The clone carrying this TCR beta chain has only a few counts. Its antigen is not identified. The sample is drawn from a study of T cells in Graves' hyperthyroidism and ophthalmopathy. Overall study findings and caveats: Stable hyperthyroidism was separated from ophthalmopathy by a model based on 13 V-J features.

The TCR beta CDR3 regions underwent amplification using RNA transcripts as the source. The HTBI primer set served for first-round RT-PCR of the TCR CDR3. MiXCR, applied by TCRdb to the multiplex PCR reads, yields one record per CDR3 protein. The table includes approximately 600,000 distinct CDR3 sequences, roughly 20% detected once. The germline V gene has CDR1 SNHLY and CDR2 FYNNEI. The CDR3 has 12 residues. The V gene lost 6 bases and the J gene lost 7 bases, with 10 bases spanning the gap. PBMCs were sourced from around 10 ml fresh peripheral blood. This chain joins TRBV2 and TRBJ2-1, with TRBD2 as a possible D gene (6 bases). The sequenced sample consisted of blood. This TCR was recovered from a man aged 30 to 39 with Graves' ophthalmopathy. The CDR3 region is CASRGGRNEQFF. For the CDR3, the DNA is TGTGCCAGCAGGGGAGGTAGGAATGAGCAGTTCTTC.